A selection of T cell receptor beta chains follows, all from one sample in a study of blood T cell repertoires in COVID-19. Repertoires were generated with immunoSEQ multiplex PCR, while TCRdb's copy carries only in-frame clones and drops some. The sample includes about 210,000 clones, roughly 90% of them seen just once. Material: PBMCs or T cells enriched from blood (not recorded which). Every receptor here comes from a woman between 18 and 29 years old who had recovered from COVID-19. Each CDR3 is given with its conserved first and last residue. Each record gives: CDR3 DNA, CDR3 protein, D gene, J gene, CDR3 length, V gene. A D gene is named only where the DNA matches it firmly.

TGTGCCTGGGCCAGGGGAGACCGCCAGCCCCAGCATTTT	CAWARGDRQPQHF	.	TRBJ1-5	13	TRBV30
TGTGCCACCAGTGAAGGTCACACCGGGTCCTACGAGCAGTACTTC	CATSEGHTGSYEQYF	.	TRBJ2-7	15	TRBV24-1
TGTGCCAGTAGTACTGACAGCTCCTACAATGAGCAGTTCTTC	CASSTDSSYNEQFF	.	TRBJ2-1	14	TRBV19
TGTGCCAGCAGTACAGGGGGGGTGAACGAATATGGCTACACCTTC	CASSTGGVNEYGYTF	TRBD1	TRBJ1-2	15	TRBV28
TGTGCCAGCAGCGTAGACAGCGGGGGGTGGACAGATACGCAGTATTTT	CASSVDSGGWTDTQYF	TRBD2	TRBJ2-3	16	TRBV9
TGTGCCAGCAGCTACGGCAGGGTCAATCAGCCCCAGCATTTT	CASSYGRVNQPQHF	.	TRBJ1-5	14	TRBV7-9
TGCGCCAGCAGCTTCGGGGACTACAATGAGCAGTTCTTC	CASSFGDYNEQFF	.	TRBJ2-1	13	TRBV5-1
TGTGCCAGTAGTGTCACCGGGACAACTGGGGGAAACACCATATATTTT	CASSVTGTTGGNTIYF	.	TRBJ1-3	16	TRBV19
TGTGCCAGCAGCTTGGGACAGGAGGGCACTGAAGCTTTCTTT	CASSLGQEGTEAFF	.	TRBJ1-1	14	TRBV12-1
TGTGCCAGCAGCGTGAGGCCGAGCACAGATACGCAGTATTTT	CASSVRPSTDTQYF	.	TRBJ2-3	14	TRBV9
TGCGCCAGCAGCCCTGGAGGTAGAGGCACAGATACGCAGTATTTT	CASSPGGRGTDTQYF	.	TRBJ2-3	15	TRBV5-1